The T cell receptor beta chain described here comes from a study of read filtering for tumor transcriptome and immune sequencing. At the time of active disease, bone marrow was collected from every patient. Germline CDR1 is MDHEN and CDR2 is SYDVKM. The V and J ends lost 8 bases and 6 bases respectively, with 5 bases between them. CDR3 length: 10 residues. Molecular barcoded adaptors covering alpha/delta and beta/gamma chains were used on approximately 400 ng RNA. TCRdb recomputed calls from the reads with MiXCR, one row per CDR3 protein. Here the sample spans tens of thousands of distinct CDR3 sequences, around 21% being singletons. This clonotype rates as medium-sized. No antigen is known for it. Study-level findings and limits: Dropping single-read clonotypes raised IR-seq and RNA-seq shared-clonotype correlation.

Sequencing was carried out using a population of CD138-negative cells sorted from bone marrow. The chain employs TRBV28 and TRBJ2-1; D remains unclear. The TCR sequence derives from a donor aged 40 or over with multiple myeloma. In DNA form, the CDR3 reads TGTGCCAGCTTGCGCAATGAGCAGTTCTTC. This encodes CASLRNEQFF. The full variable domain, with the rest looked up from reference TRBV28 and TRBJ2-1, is DVKVTQSSRYLVKRTGEKVFLECVQDMDHENMFWYRQDPGLGLRLIYFSYDVKMKEKGDIPEGYSVSREKKERFSLILESASTNQTSMYLCASLRNEQFFGPGTRLTVL.